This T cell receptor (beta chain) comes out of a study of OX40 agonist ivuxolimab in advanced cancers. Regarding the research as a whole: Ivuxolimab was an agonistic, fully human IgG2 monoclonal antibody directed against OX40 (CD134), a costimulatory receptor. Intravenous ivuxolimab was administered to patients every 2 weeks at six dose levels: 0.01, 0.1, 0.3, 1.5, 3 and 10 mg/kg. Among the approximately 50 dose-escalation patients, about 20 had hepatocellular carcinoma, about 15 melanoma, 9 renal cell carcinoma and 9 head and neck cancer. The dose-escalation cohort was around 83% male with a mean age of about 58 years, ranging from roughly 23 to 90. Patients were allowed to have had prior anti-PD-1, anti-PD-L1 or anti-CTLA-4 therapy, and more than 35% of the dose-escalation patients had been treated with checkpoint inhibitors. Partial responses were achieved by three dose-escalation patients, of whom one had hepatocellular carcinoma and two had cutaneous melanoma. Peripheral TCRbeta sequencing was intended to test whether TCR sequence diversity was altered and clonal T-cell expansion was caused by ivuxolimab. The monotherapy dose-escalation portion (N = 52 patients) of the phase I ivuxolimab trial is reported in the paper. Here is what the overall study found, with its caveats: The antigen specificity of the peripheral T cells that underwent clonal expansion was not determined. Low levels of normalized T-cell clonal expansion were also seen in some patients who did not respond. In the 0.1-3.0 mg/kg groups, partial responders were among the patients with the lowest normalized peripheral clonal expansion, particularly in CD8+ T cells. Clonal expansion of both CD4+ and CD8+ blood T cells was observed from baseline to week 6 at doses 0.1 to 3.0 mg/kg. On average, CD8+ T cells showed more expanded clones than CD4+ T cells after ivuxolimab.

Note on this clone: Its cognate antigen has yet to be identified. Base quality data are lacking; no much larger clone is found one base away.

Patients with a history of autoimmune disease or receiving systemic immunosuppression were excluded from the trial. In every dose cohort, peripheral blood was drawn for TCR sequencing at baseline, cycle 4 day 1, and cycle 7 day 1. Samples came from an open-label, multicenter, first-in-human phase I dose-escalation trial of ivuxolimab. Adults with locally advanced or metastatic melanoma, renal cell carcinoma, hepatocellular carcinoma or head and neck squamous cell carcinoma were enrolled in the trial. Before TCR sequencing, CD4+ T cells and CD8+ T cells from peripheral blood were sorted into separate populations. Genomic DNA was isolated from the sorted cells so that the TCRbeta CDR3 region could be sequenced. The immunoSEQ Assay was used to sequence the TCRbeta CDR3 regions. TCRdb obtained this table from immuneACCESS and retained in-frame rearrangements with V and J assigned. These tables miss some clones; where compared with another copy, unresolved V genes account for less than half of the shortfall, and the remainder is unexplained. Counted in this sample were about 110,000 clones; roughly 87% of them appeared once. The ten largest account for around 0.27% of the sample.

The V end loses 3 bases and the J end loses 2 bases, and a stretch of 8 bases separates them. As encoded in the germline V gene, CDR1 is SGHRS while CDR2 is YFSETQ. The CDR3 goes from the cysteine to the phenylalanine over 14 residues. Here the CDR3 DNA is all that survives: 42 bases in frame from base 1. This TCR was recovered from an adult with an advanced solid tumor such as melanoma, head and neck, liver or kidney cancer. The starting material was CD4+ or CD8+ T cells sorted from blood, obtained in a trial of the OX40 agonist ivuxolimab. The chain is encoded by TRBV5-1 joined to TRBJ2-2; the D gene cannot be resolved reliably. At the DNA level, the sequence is TGCGCCAGCAGCTCCCCACCCAACACCGGGGAGCTGTTTTTT. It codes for CASSSPPNTGELFF.